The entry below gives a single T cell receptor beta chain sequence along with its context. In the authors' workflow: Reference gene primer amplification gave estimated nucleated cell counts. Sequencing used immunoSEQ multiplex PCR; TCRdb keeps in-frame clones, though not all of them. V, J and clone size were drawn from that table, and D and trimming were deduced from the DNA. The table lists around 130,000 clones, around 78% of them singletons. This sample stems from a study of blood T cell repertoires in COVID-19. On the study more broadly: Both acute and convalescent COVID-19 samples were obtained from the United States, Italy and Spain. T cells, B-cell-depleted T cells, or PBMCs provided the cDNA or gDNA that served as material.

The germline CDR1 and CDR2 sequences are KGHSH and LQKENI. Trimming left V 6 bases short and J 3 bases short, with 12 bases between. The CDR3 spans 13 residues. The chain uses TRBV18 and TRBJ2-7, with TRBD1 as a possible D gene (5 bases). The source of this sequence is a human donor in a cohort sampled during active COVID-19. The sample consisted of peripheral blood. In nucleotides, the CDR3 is TGTGCCAGCTCGTACTCTGACAGCTACGAGCAGTACTTC. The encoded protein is CASSYSDSYEQYF.